The 14 T cell receptor beta chains reported below all come from one sample, sequenced in a study of radiotherapy plus CTLA-4 blockade in lung cancer. Measured with immunoSEQ multiplex PCR; TCRdb has only the in-frame clones, and not every one. The sample carries roughly 32,000 clones, 75% to 90% recorded once. This specimen was peripheral blood, taken from a patient treated with radiotherapy plus ipilimumab. Every receptor here comes from a human donor with non-small cell lung cancer that progressed on radiotherapy plus ipilimumab.

In regard to this clone: This sample also contains other DNA sequences that code for the same CDR3. This chain joins TRBV28 and TRBJ1-2; TRBD1 matches at 9 bases. This CDR3 comprises 15 residues. J was trimmed by 1 base and V by 6 bases; bases with no gene match: 6. Germline loops: CDR1 MDHEN, CDR2 SYDVKM. CDR3 in amino acids: CASSLPGQGNYGYTF. The CDR3 DNA is TGTGCCAGCAGCCTGCCGGGACAGGGTAACTATGGCTACACCTTC.

CDR3 nucleotide sequence: TGTGCCAGCAGCGTAGGAGCAAATGAGCAGTTCTTC. It encodes CASSVGANEQFF. The chain links TRBV9 to TRBJ2-1; D is uncertain. Trimming cost V 0 bases and J 7 bases, with 5 bases left between them. Per the germline V gene, CDR1 is SGDLS and CDR2 is YYNGEE. The CDR3 runs to 12 residues.

V gene TRBV7-8 combines with J gene TRBJ2-7; perhaps TRBD2 as D (6 bases). Germline lookup yields CDR1 SGHVS and CDR2 FQNEAQ. V gave up 5 bases and J gave up 4 bases, with 18 bases separating them. The CDR3 is made up of 15 amino acids. This CDR3 is CASSLRTTGGYEQYF. As DNA, the CDR3 is TGTGCCAGCAGCCTCCGGACAACCGGGGGATACGAGCAGTACTTC.

The chain employs TRBV5-1 and TRBJ1-2; a possible D gene is TRBD1 (5 bases). CDR3 length: 12 residues. Trimming took off 4 bases at V and 12 bases at J, with 16 bases between the two ends. Germline-derived CDR1 and CDR2 are SGHRS and YFSETQ. CDR3 in amino acids: CASSPDGRGNTF. CDR3 nucleotide sequence: TGCGCCAGCAGCCCCGATGGACGGGGGAACACCTTC. The complete variable domain, with remaining parts taken from reference TRBV5-1 and TRBJ1-2, reads KAGVTQTPRYLIKTRGQQVTLSCSPISGHRSVSWYQQTPGQGLQFLFEYFSETQRNKGNFPGRFSGRQFSNSRSEMNVSTLELGDSALYLCASSPDGRGNTFGSGTRLTVV.

V and J are TRBV6-5 and TRBJ2-3; 10 nucleotides agree with TRBD2. The CDR3 runs 15 residues. Germline CDR1 reads MNHEY; CDR2 reads SVGAGI. The trim removed 2 bases at V and 5 bases at J, leaving 4 bases unmatched. The CDR3 region has the DNA TGTGCCAGCAGTTACAGCGGGGGGGCAAGAGATACGCAGTATTTT. It is translated as CASSYSGGARDTQYF.

The chain couples TRBV28 to TRBJ1-1; D not certain. The CDR3 totals 12 residues. Looked up from germline, CDR1 is MDHEN and CDR2 is SYDVKM. The V and J ends lost 8 bases and 1 base respectively, with 8 bases between them. The CDR3 DNA reads TGTGCCAGCGGAGAGGAGAACACTGAAGCTTTCTTT. Encoded protein: CASGEENTEAFF.

The chain is built from TRBV7-9 and TRBJ1-2; 7 bases align to TRBD1. The CDR3 runs 16 residues. Germline assignment: CDR1 SEHNR and CDR2 FQNEAQ (reference sequence). The ends lost 3 bases at V and 4 bases at J; junction bases unmatched: 11. The CDR3 reads CASSFRTGGTSYGYTF. The CDR3 bases are TGTGCCAGCAGCTTTAGGACAGGTGGAACTAGCTATGGCTACACCTTC.

V and J are TRBV7-2 and TRBJ2-7, with D perhaps matching TRBD2 (7 bases). Trimming removed 0 bases from V and 6 bases from J, with 12 bases in between. The germline gives CDR1 SGHTA, CDR2 FQGNSA. This CDR3 comprises 14 residues. CDR3 sequence (DNA): TGTGCCAGCAGCTTAGCGGGGGGGCTAGGCGAGCAGTACTTC. This gives the protein CASSLAGGLGEQYF.

This chain joins TRBV7-9 and TRBJ1-1; D is unresolved. The CDR3 spans 14 residues. V was cut by 5 bases and J by 4 bases, with 14 bases left in between. The germline gives CDR1 SEHNR, CDR2 FQNEAQ (reference sequence). The CDR3 DNA sequence: TGTGCCAGCAGCCCAGAGGGTGGCGGCACTGAAGCTTTCTTT. Residues: CASSPEGGGTEAFF.

In its sample, this clone was seen once. The chain has TRBV7-2 and TRBJ2-7, with 9 bases matching TRBD1. The V segment lost 4 bases and the J segment 1 base; nucleotides outside the gene matches: 5. Germline-derived CDR1 and CDR2 are SGHTA and FQGNSA. CDR3 length equals 15 residues. The CDR3 is CASSSVGQGSYEQYF. The CDR3 DNA follows: TGTGCCAGCAGCTCAGTGGGACAGGGTTCCTACGAGCAGTACTTC.

This CDR3 is CASSLAGQSGANVLTF. The CDR3 DNA sequence: TGCGCCAGCAGCTTGGCCGGACAGTCTGGGGCCAACGTCCTGACTTTC. This chain connects TRBV5-1 to TRBJ2-6; perhaps TRBD1 as D (6 bases). The V and J ends lost 0 bases and 1 base respectively, with 8 bases between them. CDR1 is SGHRS, CDR2 YFSETQ, per germline. The CDR3 is 16 residues long.

The V call is TRBV27, the J call TRBJ2-2; TRBD2 agrees at 10 bases. The CDR3 runs 16 residues. Looked up from germline, CDR1 is MNHEY and CDR2 is SMNVEV (reference sequence). V was clipped by 5 bases and J by 1 base; unmatched bases: 4. CDR3 bases: TGTGCCAGCAGTACCCGGACTAGCGGGAACACCGGGGAGCTGTTTTTT. Translated: CASSTRTSGNTGELFF.

In the case of this clone: A junction end diverges from the germline sequence, so it may reflect a read error. This chain joins TRBV4-1 and TRBJ1-6; TRBD1 aligns across 9 bases. The CDR3 is 16 amino acids. Germline assignment: CDR1 MGHRA and CDR2 YSYEKL. CDR3: CASSQAGTGNNPPLHF. The CDR3 DNA is TGCGCCAGCAGCCAGGCCGGGACAGGGAATAATCCACCCCTCCACTTT.

The J gene is TRBJ2-7, the V gene TRBV18; 9 bases match TRBD2. V was pared by 10 bases and J by 0 bases, with 1 base of the junction left unmatched. The CDR3 has 12 amino acids. CDR1 is KGHSH and CDR2 is LQKENI in the germline V gene. The CDR3 loop reads CATRGGSYEQYF. In DNA, the CDR3 is TGTGCCACGCGGGGGGGCTCCTACGAGCAGTACTTC.